Listed here are 14 T cell receptor beta chains from one sample, sequenced in a study of T cell repertoires in aging, cancer and after chemotherapy. Amplification of TCR beta used genomic DNA extracted from peripheral blood. TRB rearrangements spanning V, D and J were amplified using mixed TRB-A/B primers. Using its own MiXCR run on the multiplex PCR reads, TCRdb lists one record per CDR3 protein. Of 4,000 to 4,500 distinct CDR3 sequences listed, over 20% are singletons. The sample taken for sequencing was blood. Source of these receptors: a human donor with a solid tumor.

This clonotype is termed medium-sized. The genes are TRBV6-4 and TRBJ2-1; 8 nucleotides agree with TRBD2. CDR1 is MRHNA, CDR2 SNTAGT, per germline. The CDR3 length is 14 residues. J lost 10 bases, V lost 5 bases, and 10 bases had no gene match. The CDR3 DNA is TGTGCCAGCAGTTCTCTTGGCGGCGGGGGGGAGCAGTTCTTC. This encodes CASSSLGGGGEQFF.

The chain uses TRBV7-6 and TRBJ1-5; D perhaps matches TRBD1 (5 bases). Germline V CDR1 and CDR2: SGHVS, FNYEAQ. The V and J ends lost 3 bases and 4 bases respectively, with 10 bases between them. This CDR3 is built from 14 residues. The CDR3 nucleotides are TGTGCCAGCAGCTTGGGAGGGGTAAATCAGCCCCAGCATTTT. It translates to CASSLGGVNQPQHF. Complete variable domain (other parts from reference TRBV7-6 and TRBJ1-5): GAGVSQSPRYKVTKRGQDVALRCDPISGHVSLYWYRQALGQGPEFLTYFNYEAQQDKSGLPNDRFSAERPEGSISTLTIQRTEQRDSAMYRCASSLGGVNQPQHFGDGTRLSIL.

This clonotype was recorded once. This may arise from a read error, as a much more abundant clone is one base away. The rearrangement joins TRBV19 to TRBJ1-1, with D possibly being TRBD1 (5 bases). Germline values: CDR1 LNHDA, CDR2 SQIVND (reference sequence). The CDR3 has 15 amino acids. The germline V and J ends were trimmed by 7 bases and 6 bases, with 21 bases remaining between them. The chain's CDR3 is CASNLRGTGGSEAFF. DNA of the CDR3: TGTGCCAGTAATCTCCGGGGGACGGGGGGATCTGAAGCTTTCTTT.

The chain recombines TRBV30 with TRBJ1-1; D remains ambiguous. The CDR3 length is 12 residues. Trimming removed 5 bases at V and 5 bases at J, with 12 bases between. The germline CDR1 and CDR2 sequences are GTSNPN and SVGIG (reference sequence). The CDR3 nucleotides are TGTGCCTGGGGCGCCCTAGAGACTGAAGCTTTCTTT. Translated: CAWGALETEAFF.

In its sample, this clonotype is large (0.1 to 1%). V gene TRBV29-1 combines with J gene TRBJ2-1; tentative D call: TRBD1 (5 bases). The length of the CDR3 is 13 residues. V dropped 4 bases and J dropped 2 bases, with 9 bases sitting between them. Germline loops: CDR1 SQVTM, CDR2 ANQGSEA. The chain's CDR3 is CSVVRVTYNEQFF. The CDR3 nucleotides are TGCAGCGTTGTCAGGGTGACCTACAATGAGCAGTTCTTC.

The chain couples TRBV5-6 to TRBJ1-1, with 7 positions matching TRBD1. Per germline, CDR1 SGHDT and CDR2 YYEEEE. V was clipped by 6 bases and J by 8 bases; unmatched bases: 13. The CDR3 is 14 amino acids. CDR3 sequence (DNA): TGTGCCAGCAACTCCGGGGACAGCCCCTCCGAAGCTTTCTTT. The encoded protein is CASNSGDSPSEAFF. The full variable domain, with the rest looked up from reference TRBV5-6 and TRBJ1-1, is DAGVTQSPTHLIKTRGQQVTLRCSPKSGHDTVSWYQQALGQGPQFIFQYYEEEERQRGNFPDRFSGHQFPNYSSELNVNALLLGDSALYLCASNSGDSPSEAFFGQGTRLTVV.

The chain recombines TRBV19 with TRBJ2-4, with D possibly TRBD2 on 7 matching bases. Between the trimmed V and J ends, which lost 2 bases and 0 bases, there was a span of 23 bases. Germline V gene sequence: CDR1 LNHDA, CDR2 SQIVND (reference sequence). This CDR3 is built from 20 residues. CDR3 protein: CASSIPSYREGALAKNIQYF. The CDR3 coding sequence is TGTGCCAGTAGTATACCCTCGTACAGGGAGGGAGCCCTAGCCAAAAACATTCAGTACTTC.

This clonotype is medium-sized (0.01 to 0.1%) within its sample. This chain connects TRBV15 to TRBJ2-7; D is unclear. Trimming stripped 3 bases from V and 0 bases from J, with 6 bases between. Germline CDR1 reads LNHNV; CDR2 reads YYDKDF (reference sequence). CDR3 length: 13 residues. CDR3 residues: CATSSTASYEQYF. DNA for the CDR3: TGTGCCACCAGCAGTACAGCCTCCTACGAGCAGTACTTC.

In this sample, this clonotype is medium-sized. The rearrangement uses TRBV12-3 or TRBV12-4 and TRBJ2-5; a possible D gene is TRBD1 (6 bases). V was pared by 3 bases and J by 5 bases, with 22 bases between. This CDR3 has 17 residues. CDR3 sequence (DNA): TGTGCCAGCAGTTTGCTCAGGGGAAAGCTATGGTGGGAGACCCAGTACTTC. This sequence encodes CASSLLRGKLWWETQYF.

By proportion, this clonotype is medium-sized. V and J are TRBV29-1 and TRBJ2-7; D is ambiguous. V lost 1 base to trimming and J lost 6 bases, with 16 bases between them. Germline CDR1 and CDR2: SQVTM and ANQGSEA. CDR3 length: 14 residues. The CDR3, as DNA: TGCAGCGTTGAAGTCCGCGCCCCACCTGGCGAGCAGTACTTC. The encoded protein is CSVEVRAPPGEQYF.

There are a few counts of this clonotype. CDR3 in amino acids: CASSIEGRTGELFF. In DNA, the CDR3 is TGTGCCAGCAGTATTGAGGGAAGGACCGGGGAGCTGTTTTTT. The chain links TRBV6-4 to TRBJ2-2; TRBD2 might be the D (5 bases). The CDR3 runs 14 residues. CDR1 is MRHNA, CDR2 SNTAGT, per germline. Trimming stripped 5 bases from V and 5 bases from J, with 12 bases between.

This clonotype was observed a single time. Just one base apart from a much larger clone, this may be a read error. This chain links TRBV12-5 with TRBJ2-1, with D perhaps being TRBD1 or TRBD2 (5 bases each). This CDR3 has 13 amino acids. Germline V gene sequence: CDR1 LGHNT, CDR2 FRNRAP. The ends were cut back, 7 bases at V and 8 bases at J, with 15 bases in the middle. CDR3 sequence reads: CASVPGVGDEQFF. The DNA of the CDR3 is TGTGCTAGTGTTCCCGGGGTGGGGGATGAGCAGTTCTTC.

The chain carries TRBV7-9 and TRBJ2-3; D gene unclear. V lost 1 base, J lost 0 bases, and 14 bases lay in between. The CDR3 sequence is 17 residues long. Germline V gene lookup returns CDR1 SEHNR and CDR2 FQNEAQ (reference sequence). In DNA form, the CDR3 reads TGTGCCAGCAGCTTAGAGTCCCGCCTCACTAGCACAGATACGCAGTATTTT. This gives the protein CASSLESRLTSTDTQYF.

This clonotype is labeled as medium-sized (0.01 to 0.1%). The genes are TRBV6-1 and TRBJ1-5; the D is unclear. The germline V gene has CDR1 MNHNS and CDR2 SASEGT. This CDR3 has 13 amino acids. V was shortened by 4 bases and J by 5 bases, with 9 bases between the two germline ends. The CDR3 protein is CASSGLTDQPQHF. The CDR3 nucleotides are TGTGCCAGCAGTGGACTTACGGATCAGCCCCAGCATTTT.